Presented here are 24 T cell receptor beta chains from one specimen sequenced in a study of shared clonotypes between healthy human individuals. TCRdb's copy holds only in-frame clones and misses some; the assay was immunoSEQ multiplex PCR. The table includes roughly 700,000 clones, around 90% detected once. Sequences were obtained from memory CD8+ T cells from PBMCs. The subset: CD45RO+ cells pooled with CCR7-negative TemRA cells. The receptor source for this set is a man aged 18 to 30 in good health. Some clones in this sample may be carry-over from other donors' samples.

The chain recombines TRBV27 with TRBJ2-7; D is tentatively TRBD1 or TRBD2 (6 bases each). Germline assignment: CDR1 MNHEY and CDR2 SMNVEV (reference sequence). V was pared by 3 bases and J by 6 bases, with 18 bases between. CDR3 length equals 15 residues. This chain's CDR3 is CASSFQSPGAAEQYF. For the CDR3, the DNA is TGTGCCAGCAGTTTTCAGAGTCCGGGGGCGGCCGAGCAGTACTTC.

CDR3 residues: CASSVLGGTFEEVTEAFF. In nucleotides, the CDR3 is TGTGCCAGCAGCGTGCTCGGGGGGACCTTCGAGGAAGTCACTGAAGCTTTCTTT. The chain links TRBV7-2 to TRBJ1-1; maybe TRBD1 (5 bases). With 5 bases removed from V and 4 bases from J, the gap between germline ends came to 26 bases. This CDR3 is 18 amino acids long. Germline CDR1 reads SGHTA; CDR2 reads FQGNSA.

The V call is TRBV13, the J call TRBJ1-1; D gene unclear. V lost 9 bases, J lost 1 base, and 9 bases lay in between. This CDR3 has 12 residues. Germline CDR1 reads PRHDT; CDR2 reads FYEKMQ (reference sequence). The CDR3 sequence: CASPRGNTEAFF. CDR3 DNA: TGTGCCAGTCCGCGGGGGAACACTGAAGCTTTCTTT.

This rearrangement joins TRBV7-3 to TRBJ2-1, with a tentative D call TRBD2 (7 bases). V lost 5 bases and J lost 7, with 18 bases in between. CDR1 and CDR2 (germline): SGHTA, FQGTGA. The CDR3 sequence is 15 residues long. The CDR3 DNA reads as TGTGCCAGCAGCCCCGCCTGGGGGAGGGGGAATGAGCAGTTCTTC. The encoded protein is CASSPAWGRGNEQFF.

The J gene is TRBJ1-1, the V gene TRBV15; possibly TRBD1 for D (5 bases). CDR3 length: 16 residues. The germline CDR1 and CDR2 sequences are LNHNV and YYDKDF (reference sequence). Trimming stripped 5 bases from V and 0 bases from J, with 16 bases between. CDR3 nucleotide sequence: TGTGCCACCAGCGGGTCCGGGACGGAAATGAACACTGAAGCTTTCTTT. Translation: CATSGSGTEMNTEAFF.

This rearrangement joins TRBV28 to TRBJ1-1; D ambiguous. CDR3 length: 13 residues. Trimming took off 4 bases at V and 10 bases at J, with 16 bases between the two ends. The germline V gene has CDR1 MDHEN and CDR2 SYDVKM. Here the CDR3 reads CASSWIDEPSAFF. DNA for the CDR3: TGTGCCAGCAGTTGGATAGATGAACCCTCAGCTTTCTTT.

The rearrangement links TRBV9 to TRBJ2-1; D unclear. The CDR3 has 13 amino acids. Per the germline V gene, CDR1 is SGDLS and CDR2 is YYNGEE. The germline V and J ends were trimmed by 0 bases and 9 bases, with 10 bases remaining between them. CDR3 sequence reads: CASSVVGNLEQFF. As DNA, the CDR3 is TGTGCCAGCAGCGTAGTAGGCAATCTTGAGCAGTTCTTC.

The sample holds one count of this clone. The genes are TRBV7-9 and TRBJ2-1; D is uncertain. The germline gives CDR1 SEHNR, CDR2 FQNEAQ (reference sequence). CDR3 length: 16 amino acids. V lost 1 base and J lost 4, with 14 bases in between. The CDR3 bases are TGTGCCAGCAGCTTAGGGACCACCAGTCTATACAATGAGCAGTTCTTC. It codes for CASSLGTTSLYNEQFF.

J is TRBJ2-4 and V is TRBV6-1, with D tentatively TRBD1 (5 bases). The length of the CDR3 is 12 residues. V was shortened by 6 bases and J by 8 bases, with 11 bases between the two germline ends. Germline CDR1 MNHNS, CDR2 SASEGT. The CDR3 spells CASSQATDIQYF. The CDR3 bases are TGTGCCAGCAGCCAAGCGACAGACATTCAGTACTTC.

The chain employs TRBV6-1 and TRBJ1-2; D perhaps matches TRBD1 (6 bases). The V gene's germline CDR1 is MNHNS and CDR2 SASEGT. CDR3 size: 14 residues. The CDR3 DNA is TGTGCTTTGATTGGGGTCCCAGGGGATCATGGCTACACCTTC. Protein: CALIGVPGDHGYTF.

The rearrangement joins TRBV9 to TRBJ1-1, with a tentative D call TRBD1 (6 bases). Germline V gene data show CDR1 as SGDLS and CDR2 as YYNGEE. The V end was cut by 0 bases, the J end by 5 bases, with 14 bases between. The CDR3 sequence is 15 residues long. As DNA, the CDR3 is TGTGCCAGCAGCGTAGACGGGACAACGAGGACTGAAGCTTTCTTT. This codes for CASSVDGTTRTEAFF.

The V and J genes are TRBV4-1 and TRBJ2-3; 7 bases line up with TRBD1. Per germline, CDR1 MGHRA and CDR2 YSYEKL. With V trimmed by 5 bases and J by 2 bases, 7 bases remained unmatched. This CDR3 region has 15 residues. CDR3 residues: CASSSPTGITDTQYF. The CDR3 DNA reads as TGCGCCAGCAGCTCCCCGACAGGGATCACAGATACGCAGTATTTT.

The chain recombines TRBV6-5 with TRBJ2-2; D might be TRBD2 (6 bases). Trimming cost V 0 bases and J 6 bases, with 11 bases left between them. CDR1 MNHEY and CDR2 SVGAGI come from the germline V gene. CDR3 length equals 15 residues. CDR3 sequence reads: CASSYSREPPGELFF. In DNA form, the CDR3 reads TGTGCCAGCAGTTACTCACGGGAGCCTCCCGGGGAGCTGTTTTTT.

The rearrangement joins TRBV11-2 to TRBJ2-1; D unclear. The ends were cut back, 0 bases at V and 0 bases at J, with 12 bases in the middle. This CDR3 is 17 amino acids long. Germline loops: CDR1 SGHAT, CDR2 FQNNGV. The CDR3 sequence is CASSLELGLPSYNEQFF. CDR3 DNA: TGTGCCAGCAGCTTAGAGCTTGGCCTACCCTCCTACAATGAGCAGTTCTTC.

This clone has more than one count but fewer than ten. The chain couples TRBV13 to TRBJ1-1; D may be TRBD1 (5 bases). The CDR3 totals 14 residues. The V end was cut by 4 bases, the J end by 1 base, with 10 bases between. CDR1 is PRHDT, CDR2 FYEKMQ, per germline (reference sequence). The CDR3 here is CASSSTGTNTEAFF. Written as DNA, the CDR3 is TGTGCCAGCAGCTCCACGGGGACGAACACTGAAGCTTTCTTT.

This clone was counted a single time. Other DNA sequences within the sample encode an identical CDR3. The chain carries TRBV5-1 and TRBJ1-1; D remains unclear. The CDR3 is made up of 11 amino acids. Trimming left V 4 bases short and J 7 bases short, with 8 bases between. Germline assignment: CDR1 SGHRS and CDR2 YFSETQ. CDR3: CASSLGVEAFF. CDR3 bases: TGCGCCAGCAGCCTCGGGGTTGAAGCTTTCTTT.

The chain couples TRBV27 to TRBJ2-3; D remains unclear. CDR1 is MNHEY, CDR2 SMNVEV, per germline (reference sequence). The CDR3 is made up of 16 amino acids. The V end lost 6 bases, the J end lost 5 bases, and 21 bases lay between the germline ends. CDR3 protein: CASSTLPRQAVDTQYF. For the CDR3, the DNA is TGTGCCAGCAGCACCCTCCCCCGGCAGGCAGTAGATACGCAGTATTTT.

The V and J genes are TRBV7-9 and TRBJ2-5, with D possibly TRBD2 on 6 matching bases. In germline, CDR1 is SEHNR, CDR2 FQNEAQ (reference sequence). The CDR3 is 17 amino acids. Trimming left V 1 base short and J 0 bases short, with 15 bases between. CDR3 bases: TGTGCCAGCAGCTTAGGGGTACGGGGGATGTACCAAGAGACCCAGTACTTC. It is translated as CASSLGVRGMYQETQYF.

The chain carries TRBV10-3 and TRBJ2-3, with D perhaps TRBD2 (6 bases). The CDR3 has 15 amino acids. Germline CDR1 ENHRY, CDR2 SYGVKD. V was trimmed by 6 bases and J by 0 bases, leaving 13 bases between them. CDR3 sequence reads: CAISESSGSTDTQYF. The CDR3 DNA is TGTGCCATCAGCGAGAGTAGCGGCAGCACAGATACGCAGTATTTT.

The rearrangement links TRBV29-1 to TRBJ2-7; 11 bases match TRBD1. This CDR3 region has 14 residues. Germline V gene data show CDR1 as SQVTM and CDR2 as ANQGSEA. The V gene end was trimmed by 4 bases and the J gene end by 0 bases; junction bases not matched to a gene: 2. Here the CDR3 reads CSVVGTGGSYEQYF. The DNA for the CDR3 is TGCAGCGTTGTGGGGACAGGGGGCTCCTACGAGCAGTACTTC.

The chain couples TRBV5-1 to TRBJ2-3; TRBD2 is a possible D gene (5 bases). In germline, CDR1 is SGHRS, CDR2 YFSETQ. The CDR3 runs 17 residues. V lost 0 bases to trimming and J lost 0 bases, with 14 bases between them. The CDR3 is CASSLGVGIRSTDTQYF. The DNA for the CDR3 is TGCGCCAGCAGCTTGGGCGTCGGGATCCGAAGCACAGATACGCAGTATTTT.

This chain links TRBV4-3 with TRBJ2-1; D possibly corresponds to TRBD2 (6 bases). Germline V gene sequence: CDR1 LGHNA, CDR2 YSLEER. CDR3 length: 15 amino acids. Between the trimmed V and J ends, which lost 1 base and 6 bases, there was a span of 13 bases. CDR3 loop: CASSQGGGTINEQFF. CDR3 in DNA: TGCGCCAGCAGCCAAGGTGGGGGGACGATCAATGAGCAGTTCTTC.

This clone was seen just once. This sequence joins TRBV19 and TRBJ1-2; D remains unclear. The germline V and J ends were trimmed by 3 bases and 1 base, with 6 bases remaining between them. The CDR3 spans 13 residues. CDR1 LNHDA and CDR2 SQIVND come from the germline V gene (reference sequence). The CDR3 DNA reads TGTGCCAGTAGTATGCAGATTAACTATGGCTACACCTTC. Translated, it gives CASSMQINYGYTF.

CDR3 protein: CASRPPGQGANTEAFF. CDR3 in DNA: TGCGCCAGCAGACCTCCGGGACAGGGGGCGAACACTGAAGCTTTCTTT. The V call is TRBV5-1, the J call TRBJ1-1, with 12 bases aligning to TRBD1. The CDR3 is made up of 16 amino acids. Germline V CDR1 and CDR2: SGHRS, YFSETQ. With V trimmed by 5 bases and J by 1 base, 6 bases remained unmatched.